This passage covers 26 T cell receptor beta chains from one sample sequenced in a study of cytotoxic CD8 clonotypes in ibrutinib-treated CLL. The method was immunoSEQ multiplex PCR; TCRdb's version includes in-frame clones alone and lacks a portion of them. The table has about 49,000 clones, approximately 50% seen once. The sample consisted of PBMCs, taken after 12 months of ibrutinib treatment. The receptors shown here come from a human donor with chronic lymphocytic leukemia.

The genes are TRBV5-1 and TRBJ2-7; D is uncertain. CDR1 is SGHRS, CDR2 YFSETQ, per germline. The V and J ends lost 0 bases and 1 base respectively, with 8 bases between them. This CDR3 spans 14 amino acids. CDR3 in DNA: TGCGCCAGCAGCTTGGCACCTGGATCCTACGAGCAGTACTTC. Translation gives CASSLAPGSYEQYF.

This clone was found a few times. The chain employs TRBV10-3 and TRBJ1-1, with D unclear. Germline V gene lookup returns CDR1 ENHRY and CDR2 SYGVKD. V lost 2 bases and J 4 bases, leaving 5 bases between the germline ends. The CDR3 contains 12 residues. CDR3 in amino acids: CAISESRTEAFF. CDR3 nucleotide sequence: TGTGCCATCAGTGAGAGCCGCACTGAAGCTTTCTTT.

This clone came up many times. The gene calls are TRBV11-2 and TRBJ2-5; D unclear. The V and J ends lost 3 bases and 4 bases respectively, with 3 bases between them. Germline V gene sequence: CDR1 SGHAT, CDR2 FQNNGV. This CDR3 is built from 11 residues. Written as DNA, the CDR3 is TGTGCCAGCAGCTTCGGAGAGACCCAGTACTTC. Protein sequence: CASSFGETQYF.

This clone was picked up a small number of times. The rearrangement links TRBV11-3 to TRBJ1-1; the match to TRBD1 covers 9 bases. Trimming at V came to 4 bases and at J to 3 bases, leaving 12 bases not matched to a gene. Germline lookup yields CDR1 SGHNT and CDR2 YENEEA. The CDR3 sequence is 17 residues long. The CDR3 DNA reads as TGTGCCAGCAGCTCGACGGGACAGGGTATAGGGGACACTGAAGCTTTCTTT. It translates to CASSSTGQGIGDTEAFF.

V is TRBV14 and J is TRBJ1-1; D perhaps matches TRBD1 (5 bases). This CDR3 is 14 amino acids long. From germline, CDR1 is SGHDN and CDR2 FVKESK. V lost 4 bases to trimming and J lost 2 bases, with 11 bases between them. CDR3 protein: CASSRGTYNTEAFF. In DNA form, the CDR3 reads TGTGCCAGCAGCCGAGGGACCTATAACACTGAAGCTTTCTTT.

The chain has TRBV5-1 and TRBJ2-5, with TRBD2 matching over 11 bases. Germline V gene sequence: CDR1 SGHRS, CDR2 YFSETQ. This CDR3 is 18 amino acids long. J was trimmed by 5 bases and V by 5 bases; bases with no gene match: 17. This chain's CDR3 is CASRPEVLAGGAAETQYF. Written as DNA, the CDR3 is TGCGCCAGCAGACCCGAAGTTCTAGCGGGAGGAGCAGCGGAGACCCAGTACTTC.

This clone showed up just a few times. The chain links TRBV4-1 to TRBJ2-1, with 7 bases identical to TRBD2. Germline assignment: CDR1 MGHRA and CDR2 YSYEKL. This CDR3 has 19 amino acids. The trim removed 2 bases at V and 0 bases at J, leaving 13 bases unmatched. The CDR3 loop is CASSQSALAGLSSYNEQFF. The CDR3 nucleotides are TGCGCCAGCAGCCAATCAGCATTAGCGGGTCTTAGCTCCTACAATGAGCAGTTCTTC.

This clone has more than one count but fewer than ten. The chain employs TRBV27 and TRBJ2-1; TRBD2 matches 9 bases. The CDR3 covers 13 residues. The V and J ends lost 10 bases and 5 bases, in that order; junction bases with no gene match: 6. Germline V lookup: CDR1 MNHEY, CDR2 SMNVEV (reference sequence). CDR3 DNA: TGTGCCATTCGGACTAGCGAACACAATGAGCAGTTCTTC. Its protein product is CAIRTSEHNEQFF.

The chain couples TRBV5-1 to TRBJ2-7; 11 bases match TRBD2. This CDR3 comprises 15 residues. Germline assignment: CDR1 SGHRS and CDR2 YFSETQ. The V gene end was trimmed by 2 bases and the J gene end by 2 bases; junction bases not matched to a gene: 3. The chain's CDR3 is CASSLLAGDPYEQYF. The CDR3 region has the DNA TGCGCCAGCAGCTTACTAGCGGGAGATCCCTACGAGCAGTACTTC.

The J gene is TRBJ1-2, the V gene TRBV28; D not resolved. The CDR3 runs to 14 residues. V lost 7 bases and J 4 bases, leaving 16 bases between the germline ends. The germline gives CDR1 MDHEN, CDR2 SYDVKM. CDR3 sequence: CASTAGGSGYGYTF. The CDR3 bases are TGTGCCAGCACCGCCGGAGGTTCGGGCTATGGCTACACCTTC.

There are a few counts of this clone. V gene TRBV7-2 combines with J gene TRBJ2-3; D remains ambiguous. V was cut by 4 bases and J by 3 bases, with 11 bases left in between. Germline CDR1 is SGHTA and CDR2 is FQGNSA. There are 14 residues in the CDR3. DNA for the CDR3: TGTGCCAGCAGCTCGTACCCAGATACAGATACGCAGTATTTT. Its protein is CASSSYPDTDTQYF.

This clone was counted only a few times. The chain couples TRBV9 to TRBJ1-1, with TRBD1 identical over 8 bases. Trimming removed 0 bases from V and 1 base from J; junction bases left unmatched: 5. The CDR3 has 16 amino acids. CDR1 and CDR2 from the germline V gene are SGDLS and YYNGEE. The CDR3 loop reads CASSVGTGMGNTEAFF. DNA for the CDR3: TGTGCCAGCAGCGTAGGGACAGGGATGGGGAACACTGAAGCTTTCTTT.

V is TRBV5-1 and J is TRBJ2-5, with 8 bases matching TRBD2. Germline V lookup: CDR1 SGHRS, CDR2 YFSETQ. This CDR3 has 16 residues. With 4 bases clipped from V and 2 bases from J, the junction kept 10 bases outside the gene matches. The CDR3 coding sequence is TGCGCCAGCAGCCGAAAGCAGGCTAGCGGGCAAGAGACCCAGTACTTC. It is translated as CASSRKQASGQETQYF.

This clone was recorded a few times. This chain joins TRBV28 and TRBJ1-1; the D is unclear. The V gene lost 6 bases and the J gene lost 11 bases, with 13 bases spanning the gap. Germline V lookup: CDR1 MDHEN, CDR2 SYDVKM. The CDR3 has 11 amino acids. The CDR3 DNA sequence: TGTGCCAGCAGCCCGATGGCGGAGGCTTTCTTT. It codes for CASSPMAEAFF. Supplemented by reference TRBV28 and TRBJ1-1, the full variable domain reads DVKVTQSSRYLVKRTGEKVFLECVQDMDHENMFWYRQDPGLGLRLIYFSYDVKMKEKGDIPEGYSVSREKKERFSLILESASTNQTSMYLCASSPMAEAFFGQGTRLTVV.

The chain couples TRBV9 to TRBJ2-1, with 10 bases identical to TRBD2. The trim removed 0 bases at V and 7 bases at J, leaving 7 bases unmatched. This CDR3 has 16 amino acids. In germline, CDR1 is SGDLS, CDR2 YYNGEE. CDR3 nucleotides: TGTGCCAGCAGCGTAGTGCCTAGCGGGAGAGGGAATGAGCAGTTCTTC. Translation gives CASSVVPSGRGNEQFF.

The chain uses TRBV11-3 and TRBJ2-3; 8 nucleotides match TRBD2. Trimming took 1 base from V and 5 from J; bases not matched to a gene: 8. Germline V gene data show CDR1 as SGHNT and CDR2 as YENEEA. The CDR3 is 16 amino acids. CDR3 sequence reads: CASSLVIAGSGDTQYF. For the CDR3, the DNA is TGTGCCAGCAGCTTAGTAATAGCGGGATCGGGAGATACGCAGTATTTT.

The chain couples TRBV7-6 to TRBJ2-7; D unresolved. With 5 bases removed from V and 6 bases from J, the gap between germline ends came to 14 bases. CDR1 SGHVS and CDR2 FNYEAQ come from the germline V gene. CDR3 length equals 13 residues. CDR3 sequence: CASSPRADREQYF. The CDR3 DNA reads as TGTGCCAGCAGCCCCCGGGCAGACCGCGAGCAGTACTTC. The variable domain in full, completed from reference TRBV7-6 and TRBJ2-7, reads GAGVSQSPRYKVTKRGQDVALRCDPISGHVSLYWYRQALGQGPEFLTYFNYEAQQDKSGLPNDRFSAERPEGSISTLTIQRTEQRDSAMYRCASSPRADREQYFGPGTRLTVT.

At least ten counts were recorded for this clone. The chain is built from TRBV7-3 and TRBJ2-1; no firm D call. Germline V gene lookup returns CDR1 SGHTA and CDR2 FQGTGA. The CDR3 is 13 residues long. Deletions cut 2 bases from V and 6 bases from J, with 8 bases between. The CDR3 loop reads CASSLAPGNEQFF. In DNA, the CDR3 is TGTGCCAGCAGCTTAGCTCCCGGCAATGAGCAGTTCTTC.

The chain combines TRBV4-2 with TRBJ1-5, with D hard to call. There are 15 residues in the CDR3. CDR1 is LGHNA and CDR2 is YNFKEQ in the germline V gene. Trimming removed 1 base at V and 3 bases at J, with 10 bases between. For the CDR3, the DNA is TGTGCCAGCAGCCAAGGGACGGACGCCAATCAGCCCCAGCATTTT. This translates into CASSQGTDANQPQHF.

The chain is built from TRBV2 and TRBJ2-3; D is ambiguous. Germline V gene data show CDR1 as SNHLY and CDR2 as FYNNEI. This CDR3 has 11 residues. Trimming pared 4 bases from V and 5 bases from J, leaving 4 bases between. CDR3 coding DNA: TGTGCCAGCAGTGTGGTAGATACGCAGTATTTT. Translation: CASSVVDTQYF.

The V call is TRBV28, the J call TRBJ2-7; TRBD1 matches 8 bases. Per the germline V gene, CDR1 is MDHEN and CDR2 is SYDVKM. Losses at the gene ends were 1 base for V and 2 bases for J; bases not matched to a gene: 7. The CDR3 is 16 amino acids. The CDR3 reads CASSLSSGTGPYEQYF. The CDR3 bases are TGTGCCAGCAGTTTATCTTCCGGGACAGGCCCCTACGAGCAGTACTTC.

V and J are TRBV25-1 and TRBJ2-7; 10 bases match TRBD1. The CDR3 has 15 amino acids. Germline V gene sequence: CDR1 MGHDK, CDR2 SYGVNS. V lost 3 bases, J lost 4 bases, and 6 bases stayed unmatched. Here the CDR3 DNA reads TGTGCCAGCAGTGAGCTGGGACAGGGGTTATACGAGCAGTACTTC. Encoded protein: CASSELGQGLYEQYF.

The V and J genes are TRBV5-1 and TRBJ1-1; D unresolved. The CDR3 is 15 amino acids. Trimming cost V 0 bases and J 1 base, with 10 bases left between them. Germline assignment: CDR1 SGHRS and CDR2 YFSETQ. The CDR3 DNA follows: TGCGCCAGCAGCTTGGCCGGGGTAGGGAACACTGAAGCTTTCTTT. This translates into CASSLAGVGNTEAFF.

Only a few counts were recorded for this clone. The chain employs TRBV20-1 and TRBJ2-1; D not certain. The germline V gene has CDR1 DFQATT and CDR2 SNEGSKA (reference sequence). V was trimmed by 5 bases and J by 6 bases, leaving 8 bases between them. CDR3 size: 11 residues. The CDR3 region has the DNA TGCAGTGCTTTGAGAGGCAATGAGCAGTTCTTC. Protein product: CSALRGNEQFF.

This chain uses TRBV28 with TRBJ2-5; maybe TRBD1 (5 bases). V shed 2 bases and J shed 4 bases, with 8 bases lying between them. The CDR3 covers 13 residues. The germline CDR1 and CDR2 sequences are MDHEN and SYDVKM. The CDR3 region has the DNA TGTGCCAGCAGTTTAGGGGCAGTAGAGACCCAGTACTTC. Amino acid sequence: CASSLGAVETQYF. The variable domain in full, completed from reference TRBV28 and TRBJ2-5, reads DVKVTQSSRYLVKRTGEKVFLECVQDMDHENMFWYRQDPGLGLRLIYFSYDVKMKEKGDIPEGYSVSREKKERFSLILESASTNQTSMYLCASSLGAVETQYFGPGTRLLVL.

The chain combines TRBV7-9 with TRBJ1-1; 7 positions match TRBD1. This CDR3 spans 12 amino acids. Trimming cost V 4 bases and J 8 bases; bases outside gene matches: 4. Germline loops: CDR1 SEHNR, CDR2 FQNEAQ (reference sequence). The CDR3 spells CASSSGQSEAFF. DNA for the CDR3: TGTGCCAGCAGCTCGGGACAGTCCGAAGCTTTCTTT.